Listed below are T cell receptor beta chains from one sample, sequenced in a study of identical twins. One entry per CDR3 protein results from TCRdb running MiXCR on the 5' RACE reads. The sample consists of a few hundred thousand distinct CDR3 sequences, approximately 14% of them appearing once. The sample also formed part of further work on yellow fever vaccine responses in identical twins.

The sample consisted of CD4+ T cells sorted from blood. These receptor sequences come from a woman younger than 30 in good health. Each CDR3 is given with its conserved first and last residue. The D gene is left open where the match is weak. Some rows mark clone size as missing; the rest say once, few, many or name a class of expanded clone.

CASSENSAGNEQYF | TGTGCCAGCAGTGAAAATAGTGCCGGGAACGAGCAGTACTTC | many | TRBJ2-7 | TRBV2 | -
CATSGGTGRTEAFF | TGTGCCACCAGCGGGGGGACAGGTCGCACTGAAGCTTTCTTT | many | TRBJ1-1 | TRBV15 | TRBD1
CASSLAGKAYEQYF | TGTGCCAGCAGCTTAGCGGGGAAGGCCTACGAGCAGTACTTC | many | TRBJ2-7 | TRBV7-9 | -
CASSLVGLAGQNSYEQYF | TGTGCCAGCAGCTTAGTTGGCCTAGCGGGGCAGAATTCCTACGAGCAGTACTTC | many | TRBJ2-7 | TRBV11-2 | TRBD2
CASSQEEGNRAEQYF | TGCGCCAGCAGCCAAGAAGAGGGGAACAGGGCCGAGCAGTACTTC | few | TRBJ2-7 | TRBV4-3 | -
CASSEIGPLGEQYF | TGTGCCAGCAGTGAAATCGGCCCCCTGGGCGAGCAGTACTTC | few | TRBJ2-7 | TRBV25-1 | -
CSVGGGSSYNEQFF | TGCAGCGTTGGGGGGGGGAGCTCCTACAATGAGCAGTTCTTC | many | TRBJ2-1 | TRBV29-1 | TRBD2
CASNGGGNEQFF | TGTGCCAGCAACGGGGGGGGCAATGAGCAGTTCTTC | - | TRBJ2-1 | TRBV6-2/TRBV6-3 | TRBD2
CACTPRGHQETQYF | TGTGCCTGCACCCCAAGGGGCCATCAAGAGACCCAGTACTTC | - | TRBJ2-5 | TRBV11-2 | -
CATSVVGNEQFF | TGTGCCACCAGTGTCGTGGGGAATGAGCAGTTCTTC | many | TRBJ2-1 | TRBV24-1 | -
CASSYGSGAYNEQFF | TGTGCCAGCAGCTACGGTAGCGGGGCTTACAATGAGCAGTTCTTC | - | TRBJ2-1 | TRBV2 | TRBD2
CASSQDRVQFHEQYF | TGTGCCAGCAGTCAAGACAGGGTGCAGTTCCACGAGCAGTACTTC | few | TRBJ2-7 | TRBV12-3/TRBV12-4 | TRBD1
CSAIGGFNEKLFF | TGCAGTGCTATTGGGGGGTTTAATGAAAAACTGTTTTTT | - | TRBJ1-4 | TRBV20-1 | -
CASSYTGSSTDTQYF | TGTGCCAGCAGTTATACAGGGTCCTCCACAGATACGCAGTATTTT | - | TRBJ2-3 | TRBV6-6 | -
CASSLMNQPQHF | TGTGCCAGCAGTTTAATGAATCAGCCCCAGCATTTT | - | TRBJ1-5 | TRBV12-3/TRBV12-4 | -
CASSQGTRLDATYEQYF | TGCGCCAGCAGCCAAGGAACGAGGTTGGACGCAACCTACGAGCAGTACTTC | - | TRBJ2-7 | TRBV4-1 | -